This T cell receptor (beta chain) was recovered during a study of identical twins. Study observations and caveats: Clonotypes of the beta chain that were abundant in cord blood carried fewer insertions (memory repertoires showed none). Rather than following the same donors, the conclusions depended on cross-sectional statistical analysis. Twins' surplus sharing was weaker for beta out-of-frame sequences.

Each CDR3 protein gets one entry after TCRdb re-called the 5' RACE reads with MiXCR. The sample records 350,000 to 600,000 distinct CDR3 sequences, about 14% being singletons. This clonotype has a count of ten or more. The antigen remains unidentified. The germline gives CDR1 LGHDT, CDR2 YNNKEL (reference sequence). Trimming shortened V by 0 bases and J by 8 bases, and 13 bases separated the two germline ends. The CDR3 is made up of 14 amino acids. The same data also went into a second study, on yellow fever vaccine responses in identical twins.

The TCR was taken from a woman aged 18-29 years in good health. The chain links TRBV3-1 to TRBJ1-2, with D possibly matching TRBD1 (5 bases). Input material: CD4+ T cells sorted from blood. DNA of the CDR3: TGTGCCAGCAGCCAAGAGAGCAGGGCAGGAGGCTACACCTTC. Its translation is CASSQESRAGGYTF. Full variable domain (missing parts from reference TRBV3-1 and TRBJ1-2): DTAVSQTPKYLVTQMGNDKSIKCEQNLGHDTMYWYKQDSKKFLKIMFSYNNKELIINETVPNRFSPKSPDKAHLNLHINSLELGDSAVYFCASSQESRAGGYTFGSGTRLTVV.